Shown below are 29 T cell receptor beta chains from a single sample sequenced in a study of beta chain features in type 1 diabetes. What was sequenced were expressed TCRB transcripts, since all of the isolated RNA had been reverse transcribed. Clones were read by immunoSEQ multiplex PCR, and TCRdb kept only the in-frame ones, dropping some. The sample lists hundreds of thousands of clones; approximately 30% were seen once. Sequencing input: naive CD4+ T cells from blood. These receptor sequences come from a young man in good health.

This clone turned up a few times. This chain connects TRBV2 to TRBJ2-1; possible D gene TRBD2, 5 bases. The CDR3 is 14 residues long. V dropped 6 bases and J dropped 4 bases, with 13 bases sitting between them. Germline lookup yields CDR1 SNHLY and CDR2 FYNNEI. CDR3 in DNA: TGTGCCAGCAGAGGACTGACCCATTACAATGAGCAGTTCTTC. It yields the protein CASRGLTHYNEQFF.

V usage is TRBV30 and J usage is TRBJ2-1; 9 nucleotides match TRBD2. The CDR3 is made up of 16 amino acids. The germline V gene encodes CDR1 GTSNPN and CDR2 SVGIG (reference sequence). V was clipped by 4 bases and J by 4 bases; unmatched bases: 11. DNA of the CDR3: TGTGCCTGGAAGAGCCTCGGGCTAGCGGGATACAATGAGCAGTTCTTC. Translated, it gives CAWKSLGLAGYNEQFF.

The table lists this clone with a few counts. The V call is TRBV7-2, the J call TRBJ1-1; D is perhaps TRBD1 (5 bases). V shed 5 bases and J shed 11 bases, with 15 bases lying between them. There are 12 residues in the CDR3. The germline V gene encodes CDR1 SGHTA and CDR2 FQGNSA. The CDR3 DNA sequence: TGTGCCAGCAGCGCCCGGGGCAGGAAGGCTTTCTTT. Its protein is CASSARGRKAFF. Supplemented by reference TRBV7-2 and TRBJ1-1, the full variable domain reads GAGVSQSPSNKVTEKGKDVELRCDPISGHTALYWYRQSLGQGLEFLIYFQGNSAPDKSGLPSDRFSAERTGGSVSTLTIQRTQQEDSAVYLCASSARGRKAFFGQGTRLTVV.

This clone was counted between two and nine times. V gene TRBV7-2 combines with J gene TRBJ2-4; 10 nucleotides agree with TRBD1. This CDR3 has 15 amino acids. V lost 0 bases to trimming and J lost 4 bases; unmatched junction nucleotides: 0. CDR1 and CDR2 from the germline V gene are SGHTA and FQGNSA. The CDR3 DNA reads TGTGCCAGCAGCTTAGCGGGACAGGGGAAAAACATTCAGTACTTC. Amino acid sequence: CASSLAGQGKNIQYF.

This chain joins TRBV29-1 and TRBJ1-2, with TRBD1 as a possible D gene (5 bases). CDR3 length: 12 residues. Looked up from germline, CDR1 is SQVTM and CDR2 is ANQGSEA. Trimming took 5 bases from V and 3 from J, leaving 10 bases between them. CDR3 bases: TGCAGCGTTCACAGGATCTACTATGGCTACACCTTC. This encodes CSVHRIYYGYTF.

V and J are TRBV7-9 and TRBJ1-5; D unclear. The CDR3 covers 12 residues. V was trimmed by 1 base and J by 7 bases, leaving 5 bases between them. The germline gives CDR1 SEHNR, CDR2 FQNEAQ (reference sequence). As DNA, the CDR3 is TGTGCCAGCAGCTTAGAGAGGCAGCCCCAGCATTTT. Protein sequence: CASSLERQPQHF.

This clone was observed once. The sample contains more than one DNA sequence encoding this CDR3. The V call is TRBV30, the J call TRBJ2-7; D is possibly TRBD2 (5 bases). The CDR3 sequence is 14 residues long. The germline gives CDR1 GTSNPN, CDR2 SVGIG (reference sequence). V shed 0 bases and J shed 1 base, with 10 bases lying between them. The CDR3 is CAWSVRGSSYEQYF. CDR3 coding DNA: TGTGCCTGGAGTGTACGAGGGTCATCCTACGAGCAGTACTTC.

The CDR3 protein is CAWSVRGALSSYEQYF. CDR3 bases: TGTGCCTGGAGTGTAAGGGGAGCGCTAAGCTCCTACGAGCAGTACTTC. The chain carries TRBV30 and TRBJ2-7; D assignment may be TRBD1 or TRBD2 (5 bases each). V gave up 0 bases and J gave up 0 bases, with 15 bases separating them. The CDR3 has 16 amino acids. The germline V gene has CDR1 GTSNPN and CDR2 SVGIG (reference sequence). The whole variable domain, filled in from reference TRBV30 and TRBJ2-7, reads SQTIHQWPATLVQPVGSPLSLECTVEGTSNPNLYWYRQAAGRGLQLLFYSVGIGQISSEVPQNLSASRPQDRQFILSSKKLLLSDSGFYLCAWSVRGALSSYEQYFGPGTRLTVT.

This clone came up a few times. This sequence joins TRBV29-1 and TRBJ2-1; D perhaps matches TRBD1 (5 bases). CDR1 is SQVTM, CDR2 ANQGSEA, per germline. The CDR3 has 13 residues. With 7 bases removed from V and 2 bases from J, the gap between germline ends came to 12 bases. In nucleotides, the CDR3 is TGCAGCGCAGACAGTTCCCCCTACAATGAGCAGTTCTTC. Residues: CSADSSPYNEQFF.

J is TRBJ2-1 and V is TRBV19; the D gene is possibly TRBD1 (8 bases). CDR3 size: 17 residues. Per the germline V gene, CDR1 is LNHDA and CDR2 is SQIVND (reference sequence). V dropped 5 bases and J dropped 7 bases, with 24 bases sitting between them. CDR3 in DNA: TGTGCCAGTAGTCCGCCGGGAGGACAGGGAGGAATGAATGAGCAGTTCTTC. Translated, it gives CASSPPGGQGGMNEQFF.

The rearrangement links TRBV19 to TRBJ1-2; tentatively, D is TRBD1 (5 bases). From germline, CDR1 is LNHDA and CDR2 SQIVND (reference sequence). V was shortened by 7 bases and J by 4 bases, with 13 bases between the two germline ends. There are 13 residues in the CDR3. Here the CDR3 reads CASKRDGFYGYTF. The CDR3 region has the DNA TGTGCCAGTAAGAGGGACGGCTTCTATGGCTACACCTTC.

This clone was observed a handful of times. This sequence joins TRBV25-1 and TRBJ2-1; D perhaps matches TRBD1 (6 bases). V was cut by 8 bases and J by 7 bases, with 15 bases left in between. Germline values: CDR1 MGHDK, CDR2 SYGVNS. The CDR3 runs to 13 residues. The CDR3 coding sequence is TGTGCCAGCCATGAACAGGGCGGGAATGAGCAGTTCTTC. Its translation: CASHEQGGNEQFF.

The CDR3 spells CAWSEGQGLAKNIQYF. CDR3 DNA: TGTGCCTGGAGTGAGGGGCAGGGGCTAGCCAAAAACATTCAGTACTTC. The chain recombines TRBV30 with TRBJ2-4; TRBD1 might be the D (6 bases). CDR1 GTSNPN and CDR2 SVGIG come from the germline V gene (reference sequence). The CDR3 consists of 16 residues. Trimming removed 1 base at V and 0 bases at J, with 13 bases between.

This clone has more than one count but fewer than ten. V gene TRBV4-3 combines with J gene TRBJ2-7; TRBD1 matches at 10 bases. Germline assignment: CDR1 LGHNA and CDR2 YSLEER. Losses at the gene ends were 2 bases for V and 5 bases for J; bases not matched to a gene: 3. The CDR3 is 14 amino acids. The CDR3 coding sequence is TGCGCCAGCAGCCAAAGACAGGGGGCACACGAGCAGTACTTC. Amino acid sequence: CASSQRQGAHEQYF.

V and J are TRBV15 and TRBJ1-1; perhaps TRBD1 as D (5 bases). The CDR3 runs 14 residues. The V end lost 0 bases, the J end lost 4 bases, and 9 bases lay between the germline ends. Germline V CDR1 and CDR2: LNHNV, YYDKDF (reference sequence). DNA of the CDR3: TGTGCCACCAGCAGAGACAGGGTGGGCACTGAAGCTTTCTTT. Its protein is CATSRDRVGTEAFF.

V and J are TRBV30 and TRBJ1-5; TRBD1 agrees at 10 bases. Germline values: CDR1 GTSNPN, CDR2 SVGIG (reference sequence). The length of the CDR3 is 13 residues. Germline trimming cut 2 bases from V and 6 bases from J; bases unmatched to any gene: 1. The CDR3 reads CAWSWDRGQPQHF. The CDR3 bases are TGTGCCTGGAGTTGGGACAGGGGTCAGCCCCAGCATTTT.

In DNA, the CDR3 is TGTGCCAGCTCACCCGGACTAGCGAGCTCCTACAATGAGCAGTTCTTC. Protein sequence: CASSPGLASSYNEQFF. This rearrangement joins TRBV18 to TRBJ2-1, with 9 bases aligning to TRBD2. Germline CDR1 reads KGHSH; CDR2 reads LQKENI. V was pared by 3 bases and J by 0 bases, with 3 bases of the junction left unmatched. This CDR3 has 16 amino acids.

The chain links TRBV2 to TRBJ1-5, with 9 bases matching TRBD1. V shed 4 bases, J shed 7 bases, and the junction held 5 bases outside the gene matches. The CDR3 length is 14 residues. Per the germline V gene, CDR1 is SNHLY and CDR2 is FYNNEI. DNA for the CDR3: TGTGCCAGCAGTGCACAGGGGGCCCGGCAGCCCCAGCATTTT. This encodes CASSAQGARQPQHF.

V and J are TRBV30 and TRBJ2-5; 15 nucleotides agree with TRBD2. J gave up 4 bases and V 1 base, and 7 bases lay outside the gene matches. The CDR3 has 17 residues. CDR1 and CDR2 (germline): GTSNPN, SVGIG (reference sequence). The CDR3 sequence: CAWSDGLAGGPGETQYF. The CDR3 nucleotides read TGTGCCTGGAGTGACGGACTAGCGGGAGGGCCAGGAGAGACCCAGTACTTC.

This clone was seen more than once but under ten times. The rearrangement joins TRBV30 to TRBJ2-4; tentatively, D is TRBD2 (7 bases). The V end was cut by 3 bases, the J end by 6 bases, with 12 bases between. This CDR3 has 13 residues. The germline CDR1 and CDR2 sequences are GTSNPN and SVGIG (reference sequence). CDR3 sequence (DNA): TGTGCCTGGAGGCCGGGGGGCGGAAACATTCAGTACTTC. This sequence encodes CAWRPGGGNIQYF.

This chain links TRBV7-9 with TRBJ1-1; 9 bases line up with TRBD1. The germline CDR1 and CDR2 sequences are SEHNR and FQNEAQ (reference sequence). J gave up 1 base and V 8 bases, and 14 bases lay outside the gene matches. This CDR3 is 17 amino acids long. The CDR3 nucleotides read TGTGCCAGCGGACCGGACAGGGGCGCCTTTGGGAACACTGAAGCTTTCTTT. It yields the protein CASGPDRGAFGNTEAFF.

The chain carries TRBV7-2 and TRBJ2-6; D is ambiguous. V was clipped by 2 bases and J by 12 bases, with 17 bases between them. CDR3 length equals 15 residues. Per the germline V gene, CDR1 is SGHTA and CDR2 is FQGNSA. The CDR3 loop is CASSLSVAGVSVLTF. The CDR3 DNA reads TGTGCCAGCAGCTTATCTGTGGCCGGCGTTTCCGTCCTGACTTTC.

V is TRBV30 and J is TRBJ2-6; maybe TRBD1 (6 bases). Between the trimmed V and J ends, which lost 5 bases and 1 base, there was a span of 12 bases. Germline loops: CDR1 GTSNPN, CDR2 SVGIG (reference sequence). This CDR3 region has 15 residues. CDR3 nucleotides: TGTGCCTGGCAAAGGGGGTATTCTGGGGCCAACGTCCTGACTTTC. This encodes CAWQRGYSGANVLTF.

This rearrangement joins TRBV2 to TRBJ2-5, with D possibly matching TRBD1 (5 bases). In germline, CDR1 is SNHLY, CDR2 FYNNEI. Trimming shortened V by 8 bases and J by 2 bases, and 15 bases separated the two germline ends. The CDR3 loop spans 14 amino acids. The CDR3 sequence: CASLDRELQETQYF. The CDR3 DNA follows: TGTGCCAGCTTAGACAGAGAACTTCAAGAGACCCAGTACTTC.

This clone has only a few counts. The chain links TRBV29-1 to TRBJ2-1; 7 positions agree with TRBD1. The CDR3 extends over 17 amino acids. After removal of 1 base from V and 5 bases from J, the junction contained 14 bases not matched to a gene. In germline, CDR1 is SQVTM, CDR2 ANQGSEA. This CDR3 reads CSVEVWATGSTDNEQFF. CDR3 coding DNA: TGCAGCGTTGAAGTTTGGGCGACAGGGAGTACCGACAATGAGCAGTTCTTC.

In this sample, this clone turned up a few times. The chain carries TRBV11-2 and TRBJ2-5; D is undetermined. Germline V gives CDR1 SGHAT, CDR2 FQNNGV. Trimming left V 1 base short and J 5 bases short, with 8 bases between. The CDR3 consists of 13 residues. CDR3 region: CASSLGAYETQYF. The DNA of the CDR3 is TGTGCCAGCAGCTTAGGAGCTTATGAGACCCAGTACTTC. Full variable domain (rest looked up from reference TRBV11-2 and TRBJ2-5): EAGVAQSPRYKIIEKRQSVAFWCNPISGHATLYWYQQILGQGPKLLIQFQNNGVVDDSQLPKDRFSAERLKGVDSTLKIQPAKLEDSAVYLCASSLGAYETQYFGPGTRLLVL.

The chain uses TRBV5-1 and TRBJ2-7; 10 bases are shared with TRBD2. This CDR3 spans 15 amino acids. V was clipped by 1 base and J by 3 bases; unmatched bases: 4. Germline V gene lookup returns CDR1 SGHRS and CDR2 YFSETQ. In DNA, the CDR3 is TGCGCCAGCAGCTTGTGGCTAGCGGGAGACTACGAGCAGTACTTC. Translation: CASSLWLAGDYEQYF.

The chain is built from TRBV7-9 and TRBJ1-1; D uncertain. Germline CDR1 is SEHNR and CDR2 is FQNEAQ (reference sequence). V was clipped by 4 bases and J by 2 bases, with 14 bases between them. CDR3 size: 15 residues. CDR3 DNA: TGTGCCAGCAGCTCACAGCCTCGCGGCAACACTGAAGCTTTCTTT. It yields the protein CASSSQPRGNTEAFF.

The genes are TRBV30 and TRBJ2-7, with a tentative D call TRBD2 (6 bases). This CDR3 has 12 residues. CDR1 and CDR2 from the germline V gene are GTSNPN and SVGIG (reference sequence). The V and J ends lost 7 bases and 0 bases respectively, with 10 bases between them. The CDR3 reads CASSERSYEQYF. CDR3 in DNA: TGTGCCTCTAGCGAACGCTCCTACGAGCAGTACTTC.